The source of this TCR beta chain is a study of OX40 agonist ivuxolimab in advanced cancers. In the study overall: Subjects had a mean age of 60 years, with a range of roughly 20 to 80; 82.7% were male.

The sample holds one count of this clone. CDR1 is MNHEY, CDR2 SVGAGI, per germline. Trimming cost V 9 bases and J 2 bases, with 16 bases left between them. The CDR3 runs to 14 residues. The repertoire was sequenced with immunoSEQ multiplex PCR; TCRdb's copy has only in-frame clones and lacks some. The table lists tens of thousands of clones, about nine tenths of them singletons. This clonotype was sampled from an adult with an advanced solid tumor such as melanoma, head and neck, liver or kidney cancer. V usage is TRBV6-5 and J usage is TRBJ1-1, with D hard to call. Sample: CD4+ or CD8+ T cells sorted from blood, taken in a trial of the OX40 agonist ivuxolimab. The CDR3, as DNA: TGTGCCAGTTGGACCTCCCTTCTTAACACTGAAGCTTTCTTT. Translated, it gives CASWTSLLNTEAFF.